This T cell receptor (beta chain) was documented in a study of blood T cell repertoires in COVID-19. Across the study: Sample material is recorded as cDNA or gDNA derived from T cells, B-cell-depleted T cells, or PBMCs.

In the authors' methods: Amplification of reference gene primers was used by the study to estimate nucleated cell counts. This table comes from immunoSEQ multiplex PCR, and its TCRdb copy is limited to in-frame clones, with some not included. The DNA was the basis for D and trimming; V, J and clone size are from that table. The repertoire includes roughly 160,000 clones, more than 70% of them detected once, and around 2.1% sits in the top ten. The CDR3 is 17 amino acids. The V and J ends lost 6 bases and 0 bases, in that order; junction bases with no gene match: 11. Germline-derived CDR1 and CDR2 are MGHDK and SYGVNS.

Sequenced: peripheral blood. V and J are TRBV25-1 and TRBJ1-1; the match to TRBD1 covers 9 bases. This TCR was sampled from a man aged 50-60 years who had recovered from COVID-19. CDR3 DNA sequence: TGTGCCAGCAGCGCGTTCGGGACAGGGTCTATGAACACTGAAGCTTTCTTT. This gives the protein CASSAFGTGSMNTEAFF.